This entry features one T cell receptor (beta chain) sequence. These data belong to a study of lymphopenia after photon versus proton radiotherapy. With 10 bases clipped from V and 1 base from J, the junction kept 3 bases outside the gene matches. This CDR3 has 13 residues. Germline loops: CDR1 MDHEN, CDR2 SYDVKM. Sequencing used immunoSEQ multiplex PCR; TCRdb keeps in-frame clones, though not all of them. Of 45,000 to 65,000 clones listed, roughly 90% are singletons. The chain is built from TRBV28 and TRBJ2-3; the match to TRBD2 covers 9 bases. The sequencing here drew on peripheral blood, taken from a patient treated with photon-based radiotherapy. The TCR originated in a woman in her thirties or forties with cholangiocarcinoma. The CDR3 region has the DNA TGTGCCACCAGACTAGCGGGCACAGATACGCAGTATTTT. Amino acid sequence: CATRLAGTDTQYF.